This TCR beta chain was documented in a study of T-cell memory formation after mild COVID-19. Only a few counts were recorded for this clonotype. Its target is not known. Researchers used 5'RACE with constant-segment primers to make TCR alpha and TCR beta cDNA libraries that carry sample barcodes and UMIs. MiXCR, run by TCRdb on the 5' RACE reads, gives a single entry per CDR3 protein. Of 300,000 to 400,000 distinct CDR3 sequences in the sample, around 27% were seen once. The length of the CDR3 is 14 residues. Germline assignment: CDR1 SEHNR and CDR2 FQNEAQ (reference sequence). V lost 10 bases and J lost 3; bases outside the gene matches: 9. The study's findings and limits: Prior to infection, memory already included some responding clones, suggesting cross-reactive memory joined. Researchers report contracting CD4+ clones mostly in CM and EM, with CD8+ clones in EMRA.

The V gene is TRBV7-9, the J gene TRBJ1-1, with 9 bases matching TRBD1. This receptor was identified in an adult woman who had mild COVID-19 (a few samples of this study predate the infection). Cell type and time point are not known. Sequenced input: PBMCs or a T cell subset sorted from them (not recorded which). The CDR3 region has the DNA TGTGCCACCCGTTCGGGACAGGGCGACACTGAAGCTTTCTTT. It translates to CATRSGQGDTEAFF.